What follows are 21 T cell receptor beta chains derived from one specimen sequenced in a study of T cell changes during pregnancy in multiple sclerosis. Assay used: immunoSEQ multiplex PCR; TCRdb lists only in-frame clones, some missing. The table has about 57,000 clones, about 91% seen once. This specimen consisted of peripheral blood, obtained after pregnancy. These receptors were collected from a female donor in good health, enrolled as a control in a pregnancy study.

The chain recombines TRBV5-8 with TRBJ2-1, with a possible D match to TRBD1 (6 bases). In germline, CDR1 is SGHTS, CDR2 YDEGEE. The CDR3 contains 14 residues. V lost 4 bases and J 8 bases, leaving 16 bases between the germline ends. The CDR3 DNA sequence: TGTGCCAGCAGCGCACAGGGTCCCCGCGATGAGCAGTTCTTC. Encoded protein: CASSAQGPRDEQFF.

The rearrangement uses TRBV2 and TRBJ1-1; TRBD1 might be the D (5 bases). The germline gives CDR1 SNHLY, CDR2 FYNNEI. CDR3 length equals 14 residues. Trimming cost V 1 base and J 9 bases, with 15 bases left between them. The CDR3 spells CASSEVERRGKAFF. CDR3 bases: TGTGCCAGCAGTGAAGTGGAGAGGAGGGGTAAAGCTTTCTTT.

This CDR3 is CASSISYGLGVGVMDEQYF. DNA of the CDR3: TGTGCCAGCAGTATCTCTTATGGGTTGGGAGTTGGGGTTATGGACGAGCAGTACTTC. V is TRBV28 and J is TRBJ2-7; D possibly corresponds to TRBD2 (5 bases). This CDR3 spans 19 amino acids. V was clipped by 5 bases and J by 5 bases, with 31 bases between them. The germline CDR1 and CDR2 sequences are MDHEN and SYDVKM.

The chain has TRBV7-2 and TRBJ2-3; 7 bases match TRBD2. Germline lookup yields CDR1 SGHTA and CDR2 FQGNSA. The CDR3 length is 14 residues. V shed 0 bases and J 4 bases; nucleotides not matched to a gene: 1. CDR3 nucleotide sequence: TGTGCCAGCAGCTTAGCGGGGGGGTCAGATACGCAGTATTTT. Its translation is CASSLAGGSDTQYF. The full variable domain, rest sourced from reference TRBV7-2 and TRBJ2-3, is GAGVSQSPSNKVTEKGKDVELRCDPISGHTALYWYRQSLGQGLEFLIYFQGNSAPDKSGLPSDRFSAERTGGSVSTLTIQRTQQEDSAVYLCASSLAGGSDTQYFGPGTRLTVL.

The genes are TRBV6-1 and TRBJ1-2, with D unclear. The CDR3 is 15 amino acids. Per the germline V gene, CDR1 is MNHNS and CDR2 is SASEGT. Between the trimmed V and J ends, which lost 7 bases and 4 bases, there was a span of 19 bases. The CDR3: CASNAPGVSGYGYTF. The CDR3 bases are TGTGCCAGCAACGCCCCGGGAGTATCCGGCTATGGCTACACCTTC.

In its sample, this clone was seen a few times. The chain combines TRBV29-1 with TRBJ1-1; D is unclear. V was pared by 4 bases and J by 4 bases, with 10 bases between. This CDR3 contains 12 residues. CDR1 is SQVTM, CDR2 ANQGSEA, per germline. Here the CDR3 reads CSVVGWATEAFF. The CDR3 region has the DNA TGCAGCGTTGTAGGATGGGCCACTGAAGCTTTCTTT.

This chain joins TRBV9 and TRBJ2-2; D is uncertain. CDR3 length: 12 amino acids. The germline V gene has CDR1 SGDLS and CDR2 YYNGEE. V lost 3 bases and J 3 bases, leaving 3 bases between the germline ends. CDR3 sequence reads: CASSGDTGELFF. DNA for the CDR3: TGTGCCAGCAGCGGAGACACCGGGGAGCTGTTTTTT.

The rearrangement uses TRBV5-1 and TRBJ2-5; TRBD1 is a possible D gene (5 bases). The V end was cut by 0 bases, the J end by 4 bases, with 10 bases between. The CDR3 has 14 amino acids. The germline V gene encodes CDR1 SGHRS and CDR2 YFSETQ. CDR3 protein: CASSLEGVRETQYF. CDR3 sequence (DNA): TGCGCCAGCAGCTTGGAAGGGGTAAGAGAGACCCAGTACTTC.

This clone was detected only once. The chain employs TRBV7-9 and TRBJ1-2, with a possible D match to TRBD1 (6 bases). V lost 4 bases and J lost 5, with 14 bases in between. The CDR3 loop spans 14 amino acids. The germline gives CDR1 SEHNR, CDR2 FQNEAQ (reference sequence). Here the CDR3 reads CASSSYRDGYGYTF. The CDR3 nucleotides are TGTGCCAGCAGCTCGTACAGGGATGGATATGGCTACACCTTC.

The chain links TRBV28 to TRBJ2-3; TRBD2 might be the D (6 bases). The CDR3 is 15 residues long. Germline assignment: CDR1 MDHEN and CDR2 SYDVKM. V shed 3 bases and J shed 6 bases, with 16 bases lying between them. The CDR3 spells CASSFREESLDTQYF. The CDR3, as DNA: TGTGCCAGCAGTTTCAGGGAGGAGTCTCTCGATACGCAGTATTTT.

The chain carries TRBV21-1 and TRBJ1-4; the listed D gene, TRBD1, was not tested against the DNA. TRBV21-1 is a listed pseudogene. The CDR3 has 16 amino acids. The CDR3 DNA sequence: TGTGCCAGCAGCATTTACTCGGGACAGCCTAATGAAAAACTGTTTTTT. Protein: CASSIYSGQPNEKLFF.

This sequence joins TRBV11-2 and TRBJ2-2, with TRBD2 matching 7 bases. The CDR3 runs 15 residues. CDR1 and CDR2 from the germline V gene are SGHAT and FQNNGV. The trim removed 3 bases at V and 5 bases at J, leaving 6 bases unmatched. This chain's CDR3 is CASSLAGVWTGELFF. The CDR3 DNA is TGTGCCAGCAGCTTGGCGGGAGTATGGACCGGGGAGCTGTTTTTT. Based on the CDR3 plus reference TRBV11-2 and TRBJ2-2, the full variable domain is EAGVAQSPRYKIIEKRQSVAFWCNPISGHATLYWYQQILGQGPKLLIQFQNNGVVDDSQLPKDRFSAERLKGVDSTLKIQPAKLEDSAVYLCASSLAGVWTGELFFGEGSRLTVL.

V usage is TRBV5-4 and J usage is TRBJ1-4; the D is unclear. The V and J ends lost 5 bases and 5 bases respectively, with 13 bases between them. Germline-derived CDR1 and CDR2 are SGHNT and YYREEE (reference sequence). This CDR3 comprises 14 residues. The DNA of the CDR3 is TGTGCCAGCAGGGAAGGGAGGGAGAATGAAAAACTGTTTTTT. Translation gives CASREGRENEKLFF.

This sequence joins TRBV4-1 and TRBJ2-7; possible D gene TRBD2, 5 bases. Germline CDR1 is MGHRA and CDR2 is YSYEKL. V was cut by 1 base and J by 6 bases, with 16 bases left in between. This CDR3 is 15 amino acids long. The CDR3: CASSQVGLAFREQYF. In nucleotides, the CDR3 is TGCGCCAGCAGCCAAGTAGGGCTAGCCTTCCGCGAGCAGTACTTC.

This chain joins TRBV4-1 and TRBJ2-7, with D maybe TRBD2 (5 bases). The CDR3 is 14 residues long. Germline V gives CDR1 MGHRA, CDR2 YSYEKL. Trimming left V 5 bases short and J 5 bases short, with 16 bases between. This CDR3 is CASSSAEGSHEQYF. In DNA, the CDR3 is TGCGCCAGCAGCTCAGCGGAAGGTTCCCACGAGCAGTACTTC.

This clone showed up just a few times. The chain recombines TRBV29-1 with TRBJ1-4; no firm D call. The V gene lost 4 bases and the J gene lost 8 bases, with 20 bases spanning the gap. Per germline, CDR1 SQVTM and CDR2 ANQGSEA. The CDR3 totals 15 residues. CDR3 DNA sequence: TGCAGCGTTGGAGCGGTGGGAGGTTCTAGGGAAAAACTGTTTTTT. This encodes CSVGAVGGSREKLFF.

The chain is built from TRBV7-9 and TRBJ1-2; TRBD1 matches 9 bases. The trim removed 1 base at V and 4 bases at J, leaving 10 bases unmatched. CDR3 length: 17 amino acids. Germline CDR1 and CDR2: SEHNR and FQNEAQ (reference sequence). The CDR3 protein is CASSLGTYRGHGYGYTF. In nucleotides, the CDR3 is TGTGCCAGCAGCTTAGGCACATACAGGGGGCATGGCTATGGCTACACCTTC.

The J gene is TRBJ1-1, the V gene TRBV18; D uncertain. Germline V gene data show CDR1 as KGHSH and CDR2 as LQKENI. The CDR3 runs 15 residues. V was clipped by 1 base and J by 3 bases, with 12 bases between them. The CDR3 DNA reads as TGTGCCAGCTCACCACAACGGGGTAGGGACACTGAAGCTTTCTTT. It yields the protein CASSPQRGRDTEAFF.

The V gene is TRBV6-5, the J gene TRBJ2-5; 8 bases map to TRBD2. The CDR3 is 14 amino acids. V lost 5 bases and J lost 5; bases outside the gene matches: 7. Per the germline V gene, CDR1 is MNHEY and CDR2 is SVGAGI. CDR3 DNA sequence: TGTGCCAGCAGTAAAGCGGGAGTCCTGGAGACCCAGTACTTC. Translating it yields CASSKAGVLETQYF.

The chain links TRBV7-9 to TRBJ1-1, with D hard to call. Germline lookup yields CDR1 SEHNR and CDR2 FQNEAQ (reference sequence). The CDR3 is made up of 12 amino acids. Trimming shortened V by 1 base and J by 5 bases, and 5 bases separated the two germline ends. CDR3 sequence reads: CASSLDRTEAFF. The CDR3 nucleotides are TGTGCCAGCAGCTTAGACAGAACTGAAGCTTTCTTT.

The V gene is TRBV6-1, the J gene TRBJ1-3; D is possibly TRBD1 (5 bases). The V end lost 2 bases, the J end lost 4 bases, and 15 bases lay between the germline ends. The CDR3 is made up of 16 amino acids. From germline, CDR1 is MNHNS and CDR2 SASEGT. The CDR3 loop reads CASSEFPAGRGNTIYF. The DNA of the CDR3 is TGTGCCAGCAGTGAATTTCCGGCAGGGAGGGGAAACACCATATATTTT.